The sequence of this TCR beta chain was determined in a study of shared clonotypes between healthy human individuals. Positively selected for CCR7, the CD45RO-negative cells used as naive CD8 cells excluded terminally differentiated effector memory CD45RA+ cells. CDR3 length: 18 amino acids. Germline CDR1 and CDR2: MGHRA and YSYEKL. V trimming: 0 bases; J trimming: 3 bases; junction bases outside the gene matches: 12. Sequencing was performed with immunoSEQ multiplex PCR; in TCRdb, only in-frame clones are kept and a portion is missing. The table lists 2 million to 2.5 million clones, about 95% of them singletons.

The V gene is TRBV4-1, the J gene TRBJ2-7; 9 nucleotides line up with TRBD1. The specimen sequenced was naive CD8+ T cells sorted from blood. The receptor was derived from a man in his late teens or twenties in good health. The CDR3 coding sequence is TGCGCCAGCAGCCAAGAGCCCCCTGGGACAGGGTTCTTCTACGAGCAGTACTTC. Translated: CASSQEPPGTGFFYEQYF.